The rows below give T cell receptor beta chains drawn from one sample of a study of regulatory T cells in long-lasting Graves disease. MiXCR, run by TCRdb on the multiplex PCR reads, gives a single entry per CDR3 protein. The sample records 500,000 to 800,000 distinct CDR3 sequences, 25% to 35% being singletons. The sample consisted of peripheral blood mononuclear cells (PBMCs), taken when the disease was refractory, from a patient treated with antithyroid drugs. The receptors derive from a female donor with Graves disease. Both conserved end residues are part of each CDR3. The order of the fields is V gene, J gene, clone size, D gene, CDR3 DNA, CDR3 protein. D genes are given only for firm matches. Size is stated for part of the rows, as once, few or many counts, or as a class when the clone is expanded.

TRBV20-1	TRBJ1-2	few	NA	TGCAGTGCTGGGGGAGGGGTTGGCTACACCTTC	CSAGGGVGYTF
TRBV7-6	TRBJ1-3	NA	TRBD1	TGTGCCAGCAGCTTAAGAGTTCGCGGACAGGGTAGAGGTGACACCATATATTTT	CASSLRVRGQGRGDTIYF
TRBV6-9	TRBJ1-1	NA	NA	TGTGCCAGCAGTTACCACTCGACTCCGATGGGTCGGGTCACTGAAGCTTTCTTT	CASSYHSTPMGRVTEAFF
TRBV12-3/TRBV12-4	TRBJ1-2	NA	NA	TGTGCCAGCAGTTTTAGGGCTTCTGGCTACACCTTC	CASSFRASGYTF
TRBV28	TRBJ2-1	NA	TRBD1	TGTGCCAGCAGTAAAACCGGACAGGGCGCTGAGCAGTTCTTC	CASSKTGQGAEQFF
TRBV10-2	TRBJ2-5	once	NA	TGCGCCAGCACCGGGACACCCCAAGGGACCCAGTACTTC	CASTGTPQGTQYF
TRBV30	TRBJ2-2	few	NA	TGTGCCTGGAGTGTACTTAGCTCCGGGGAGCTGTTTTTT	CAWSVLSSGELFF
TRBV6-1	TRBJ1-6	NA	NA	TGTGCCAGCAGTCAACTGGTTTCACCCCTCCACTTT	CASSQLVSPLHF
TRBV28	TRBJ1-3	few	NA	TGTGCCACCTTGAATACTGGAAACACCATATATTTT	CATLNTGNTIYF
TRBV28	TRBJ1-1	many	NA	TGTGCCAGCAGTTTTCAGCAGGGAGGGGGTCCTGAAGCTTTCTTT	CASSFQQGGGPEAFF
TRBV7-6	TRBJ1-1	NA	NA	TGTGCCAGCAGCCTCATGTCGGAGGCGAACACTGAAGCTTTCTTT	CASSLMSEANTEAFF
TRBV2	TRBJ2-5	NA	NA	TGTGCCAGCAGTGGCTCCGTCGGACTAAGGGGCGGGGAGACCCAGTACTTC	CASSGSVGLRGGETQYF
TRBV27	TRBJ1-2	few	NA	TGTGCCAGCAGTCCACCTGGCGGGGCTGGCTACACCTTC	CASSPPGGAGYTF
TRBV11-2	TRBJ2-7	NA	TRBD1	TGTGCCAGCAGCAGCCGCCCGACAGGGGGCCACGAGCAGTACTTC	CASSSRPTGGHEQYF
TRBV6-1	TRBJ1-2	NA	NA	TGTGCCAGCAAGCGGGTAGCCTATGGCTACACCTTC	CASKRVAYGYTF
TRBV10-3	TRBJ2-3	NA	NA	TGTGCCATCAGTGGCGGGGAAACTAGCACAGATACGCAGTATTTT	CAISGGETSTDTQYF
TRBV27	TRBJ1-2	few	TRBD1	TGTGCCAGCAGTTCGACAGGGGATAGCTATGGCTACACCTTC	CASSSTGDSYGYTF
TRBV25-1	TRBJ1-2	few	NA	TGTGCCAGCAGTGAATTTGCGCAGGTTGATGGCTACACCTTC	CASSEFAQVDGYTF
TRBV30	TRBJ2-5	once	NA	TGTGCCTGGAGTGACAGCTGGGAGACCCAGTACTTC	CAWSDSWETQYF
TRBV2	TRBJ1-5	many	TRBD1	TGTGCCAGCACGAAAGACAGGGTCGGTAGCAATCAGCCCCAGCATTTT	CASTKDRVGSNQPQHF
TRBV12-3/TRBV12-4	TRBJ2-5	many	NA	TGTGCCAGCAGGAGCCCAACTACTTCAGAGACCCAGTACTTC	CASRSPTTSETQYF
TRBV27	TRBJ2-3	NA	TRBD2	TGTGCCAGCAGTTGGTCCTTTCCGGGAGGGATCGGTGATACGCAGTATTTT	CASSWSFPGGIGDTQYF
TRBV6-1	TRBJ2-7	NA	NA	TGTGCCAGCAGTGAAGAAAGGCAGTACTTC	CASSEERQYF
TRBV27	TRBJ2-7	NA	TRBD2	TGTGCCAGCAGTTCGACTAGCGGGAGAACCCACGAGCAGTACTTC	CASSSTSGRTHEQYF
TRBV5-1	TRBJ1-4	NA	NA	TGCGCCAGCAGCCCCTTACTTGGAACTAATGAAAAACTGTTTTTT	CASSPLLGTNEKLFF
TRBV28	TRBJ1-1	many	TRBD1	TGTGCCAGCAGTTTATGGGACAGGGTAATGGTCACTGAAGCTTTCTTT	CASSLWDRVMVTEAFF
TRBV30	TRBJ2-7	few	TRBD2	TGTGCCTGGAGAGGACTAGCGGGAGACTACGAGCAGTATTTC	CAWRGLAGDYEQYF
TRBV20-1	TRBJ1-1	NA	NA	TGCAGTGCTACATCCCCCGACATTTCGGGCACTGAAGCTTTCTTT	CSATSPDISGTEAFF
TRBV20-1	TRBJ1-5	NA	TRBD1	TGCAGTGGGAAAAGTGATAGGGGACAGTATAGCAATCAGCCCCAGCATTTT	CSGKSDRGQYSNQPQHF
TRBV6-1	TRBJ1-2	few	TRBD1	TGTGCCAGCGAGTTTGGACAGGGGTACCAATCTAACTATGGCTACACCTTC	CASEFGQGYQSNYGYTF
TRBV6-1	TRBJ2-7	once	TRBD2	TGTGCCAGCAGTGGGACTAGCGGAAACTCCTACGAGCAGTACTTC	CASSGTSGNSYEQYF
TRBV7-9	TRBJ2-7	many	NA	TGTGCCAGCAGCTTAGGCGGCGGAGAGCAGTACTTC	CASSLGGGEQYF
TRBV2	TRBJ2-5	many	NA	TGTGCCAGCAGTGTAGGGAAGACCCAGTACTTC	CASSVGKTQYF
TRBV10-3	TRBJ2-7	NA	NA	TGTGCCATCAGGGACAGTGCCTACGAGCAGTACTTC	CAIRDSAYEQYF
TRBV12-3/TRBV12-4	TRBJ1-1	few	NA	TGTGCCAGCAGTTTAAAACCCCGGTTCAGGGCTTTCTTT	CASSLKPRFRAFF
TRBV19	TRBJ1-5	NA	NA	TGTGCCAGTAGATGGGCCGACCCCAATCAGCCCCAGCATTTT	CASRWADPNQPQHF
TRBV12-3/TRBV12-4	TRBJ2-1	NA	NA	TGTGCCAGCAGTTTACGGGAGCTAAGGAATGAGCAGTTCTTC	CASSLRELRNEQFF
TRBV7-9	TRBJ1-1	NA	TRBD1	TGTGCCAGCGGACAGGCCGAAGCTTTCTTT	CASGQAEAFF
TRBV5-1	TRBJ1-2	few	NA	TGCGCCAGCAGCTTGAATGCCGCCAACTATGGCTACACCTTC	CASSLNAANYGYTF
TRBV6-1	TRBJ1-1	NA	NA	TGTGCCAGCAGTGGCGGACATGCCAATACTGAAGCTTTCTTT	CASSGGHANTEAFF
TRBV12-3/TRBV12-4	TRBJ2-5	many	TRBD2	TGTGCCAGCAGTCGACCGGCGGGAGGGGAGACCCAGTACTTC	CASSRPAGGETQYF
TRBV12-3/TRBV12-4	TRBJ1-6	few	NA	TGTGCCAGCAGTTCCCTGACGGGGGGGAACTCACCCCTCCACTTT	CASSSLTGGNSPLHF
TRBV5-6	TRBJ2-6	few	NA	TGTGCCAGCAGCTTGGTCGGGCAGTCTGGGGCCAACGTCCTGACTTTC	CASSLVGQSGANVLTF
TRBV2	TRBJ1-2	few	NA	TGTGCCAGCAGTGAAATCGGCAGGAACTATGGCTACACCTTC	CASSEIGRNYGYTF
TRBV7-2	TRBJ2-7	NA	TRBD1	TGTGCCAGCAGCGACCGGACAGGGGGCCTCTACGAGCAGTACTTC	CASSDRTGGLYEQYF
TRBV19	TRBJ1-2	NA	NA	TGTGCCAGTAGTATGGGTCTACGGAAGGATGGCTACACCTTC	CASSMGLRKDGYTF
TRBV28	TRBJ1-2	many	NA	TGTGCCAGCAGTCCGAGACAGGCCTATGGCTACACCTTC	CASSPRQAYGYTF
TRBV6-1	TRBJ2-2	NA	NA	TGTGCCAGCAGTCCCCAGGGGGGGGTCGACGGGGAGCTGTTTTTT	CASSPQGGVDGELFF
TRBV6-1	TRBJ1-4	few	NA	TGTGCCAGCAGTAATCCTTCGACAGTTAATGAAAAACTGTTTTTT	CASSNPSTVNEKLFF
TRBV14	TRBJ2-7	few	NA	TGTGCCAGCAGCCAAGCCAGCGGCATCGGCTCCTACGAGCAGTACTTC	CASSQASGIGSYEQYF
TRBV5-1	TRBJ1-1	NA	NA	TGCGCCAGCAGCTGGGGGGGGATGAACACTGAAGCTTTCTTT	CASSWGGMNTEAFF
TRBV15	TRBJ1-5	NA	TRBD1	TGTGCCACCAGCAGGACAGGGGGCGGACAGCCCCAGCATTTT	CATSRTGGGQPQHF
TRBV10-3	TRBJ1-2	NA	NA	TGTGCCATCAGTGAGTGGGTGGAAGGAGGCTACACCTTC	CAISEWVEGGYTF